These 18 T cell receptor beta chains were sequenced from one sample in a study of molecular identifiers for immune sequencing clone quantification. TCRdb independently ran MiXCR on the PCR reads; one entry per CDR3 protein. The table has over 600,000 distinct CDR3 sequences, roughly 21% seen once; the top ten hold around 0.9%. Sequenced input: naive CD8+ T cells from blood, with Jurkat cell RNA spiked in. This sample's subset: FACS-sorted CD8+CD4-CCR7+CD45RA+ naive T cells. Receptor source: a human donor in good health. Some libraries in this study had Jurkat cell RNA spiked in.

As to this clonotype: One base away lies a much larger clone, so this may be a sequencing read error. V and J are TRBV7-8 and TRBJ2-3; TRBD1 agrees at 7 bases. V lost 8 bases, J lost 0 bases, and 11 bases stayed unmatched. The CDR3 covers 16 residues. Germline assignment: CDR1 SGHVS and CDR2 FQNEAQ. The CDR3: CASGTNRGPSTDTQYF. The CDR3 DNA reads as TGTGCCAGCGGCACAAACAGGGGCCCTAGCACAGATACGCAGTATTTT.

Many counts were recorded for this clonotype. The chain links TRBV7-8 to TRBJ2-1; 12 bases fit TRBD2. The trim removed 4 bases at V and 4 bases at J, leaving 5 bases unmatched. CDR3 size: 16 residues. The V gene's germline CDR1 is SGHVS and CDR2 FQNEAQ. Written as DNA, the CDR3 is TGTGCCAGCAGCTCGACTAGCGGGGGTCATTACAATGAGCAGTTCTTC. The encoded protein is CASSSTSGGHYNEQFF.

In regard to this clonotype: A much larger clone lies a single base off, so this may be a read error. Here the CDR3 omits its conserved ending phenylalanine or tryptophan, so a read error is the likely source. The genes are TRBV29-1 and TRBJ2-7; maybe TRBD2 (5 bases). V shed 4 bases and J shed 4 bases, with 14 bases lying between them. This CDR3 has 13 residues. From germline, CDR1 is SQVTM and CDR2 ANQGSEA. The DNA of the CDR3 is TGCAGCGTTGTCTCGGGGTCACGGTACGAGCAGTACTTG. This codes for CSVVSGSRYEQYL.

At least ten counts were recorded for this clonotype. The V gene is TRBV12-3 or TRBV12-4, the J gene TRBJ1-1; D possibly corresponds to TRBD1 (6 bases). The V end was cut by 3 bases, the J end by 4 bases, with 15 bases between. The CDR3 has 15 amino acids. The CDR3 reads CASSFSRGLGTEAFF. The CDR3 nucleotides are TGTGCCAGCAGTTTTAGTAGGGGGTTGGGCACTGAAGCTTTCTTT.

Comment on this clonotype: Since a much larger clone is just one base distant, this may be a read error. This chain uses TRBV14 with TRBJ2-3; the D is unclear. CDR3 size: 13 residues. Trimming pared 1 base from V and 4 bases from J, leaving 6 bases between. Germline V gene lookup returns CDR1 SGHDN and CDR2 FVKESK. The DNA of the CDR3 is TGTGCCAGCAGCCAAGTTTTCGCAGATACGCAGTATTTT. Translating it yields CASSQVFADTQYF.

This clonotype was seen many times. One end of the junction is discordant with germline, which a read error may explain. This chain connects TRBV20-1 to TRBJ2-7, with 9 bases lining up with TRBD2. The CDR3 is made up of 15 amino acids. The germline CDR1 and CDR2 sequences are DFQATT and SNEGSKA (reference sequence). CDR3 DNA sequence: TGCAGTGCTCGAGATTGGACTAGCGCGGTCTACGAGCAGTACTTC. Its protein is CSARDWTSAVYEQYF.

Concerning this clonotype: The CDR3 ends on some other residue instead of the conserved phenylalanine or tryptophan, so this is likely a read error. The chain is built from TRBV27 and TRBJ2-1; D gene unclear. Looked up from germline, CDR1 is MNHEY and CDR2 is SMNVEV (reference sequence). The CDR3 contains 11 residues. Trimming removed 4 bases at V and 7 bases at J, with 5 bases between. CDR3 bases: TGTGCCAGCAGTTCCGGGAATGAGCAGTTCCTC. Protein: CASSSGNEQFL.

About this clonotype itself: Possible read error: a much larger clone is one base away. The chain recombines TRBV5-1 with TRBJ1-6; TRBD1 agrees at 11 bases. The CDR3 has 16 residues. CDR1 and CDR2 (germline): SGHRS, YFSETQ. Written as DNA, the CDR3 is TGCGCCGGCAGCTTAGCCGGGACAGGGGGTAATTCACCCCTCCACTTT. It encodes CAGSLAGTGGNSPLHF.

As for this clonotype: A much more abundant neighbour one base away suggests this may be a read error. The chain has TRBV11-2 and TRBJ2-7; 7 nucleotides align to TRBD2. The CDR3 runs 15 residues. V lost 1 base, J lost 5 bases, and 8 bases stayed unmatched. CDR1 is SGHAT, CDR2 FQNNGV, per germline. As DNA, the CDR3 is TGTGCCAGCAGCTTAGCGGCGGGGGACTGGGACGAGCAGTACTTC. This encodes CASSLAAGDWDEQYF.

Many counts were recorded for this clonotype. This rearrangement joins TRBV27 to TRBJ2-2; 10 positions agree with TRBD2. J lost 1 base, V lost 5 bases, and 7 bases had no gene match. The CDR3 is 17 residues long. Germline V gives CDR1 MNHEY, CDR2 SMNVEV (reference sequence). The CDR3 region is CASSPAAGGMNTGELFF. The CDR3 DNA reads TGTGCCAGCAGTCCCGCAGCGGGGGGGATGAACACCGGGGAGCTGTTTTTT.

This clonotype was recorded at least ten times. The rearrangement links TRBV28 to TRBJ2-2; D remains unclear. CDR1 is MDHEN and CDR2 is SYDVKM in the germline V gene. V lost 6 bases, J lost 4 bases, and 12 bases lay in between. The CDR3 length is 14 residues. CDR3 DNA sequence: TGTGCCAGCAGCCGACGATGGACCACCGGGGAGCTGTTTTTT. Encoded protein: CASSRRWTTGELFF.

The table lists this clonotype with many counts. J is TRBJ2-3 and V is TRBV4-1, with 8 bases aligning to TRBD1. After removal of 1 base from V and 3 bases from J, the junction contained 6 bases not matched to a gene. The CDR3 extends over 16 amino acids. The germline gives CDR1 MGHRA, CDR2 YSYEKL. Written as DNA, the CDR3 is TGCGCCAGCAGCCAAGGGACAGGGTTTGGGACAGATACGCAGTATTTT. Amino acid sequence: CASSQGTGFGTDTQYF.

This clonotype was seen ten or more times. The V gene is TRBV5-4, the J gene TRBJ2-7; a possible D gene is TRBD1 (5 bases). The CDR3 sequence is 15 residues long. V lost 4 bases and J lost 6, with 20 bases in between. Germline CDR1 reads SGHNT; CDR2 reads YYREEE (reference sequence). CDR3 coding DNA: TGTGCCAGCAGCGTAGTAGGGGTAACCCTATCCGAGCAGTACTTC. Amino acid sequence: CASSVVGVTLSEQYF.

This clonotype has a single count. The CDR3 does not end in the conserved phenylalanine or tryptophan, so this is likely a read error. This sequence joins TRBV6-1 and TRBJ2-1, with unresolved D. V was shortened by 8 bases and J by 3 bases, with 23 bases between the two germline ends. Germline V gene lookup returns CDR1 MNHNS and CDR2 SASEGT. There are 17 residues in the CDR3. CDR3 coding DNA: TGTGCCAGCCGGCCGGCGGCTACACTACATCTCTACAATGAGCAGTTCCTC. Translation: CASRPAATLHLYNEQFL.

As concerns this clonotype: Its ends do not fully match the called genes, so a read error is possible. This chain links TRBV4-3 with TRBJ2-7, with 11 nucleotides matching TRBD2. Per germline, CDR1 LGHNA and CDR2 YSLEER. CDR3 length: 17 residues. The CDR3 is CTSSQDQTGLAAYEQYF. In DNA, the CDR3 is TGCACCAGCAGCCAAGACCAGACGGGACTAGCGGCCTACGAGCAGTACTTC.

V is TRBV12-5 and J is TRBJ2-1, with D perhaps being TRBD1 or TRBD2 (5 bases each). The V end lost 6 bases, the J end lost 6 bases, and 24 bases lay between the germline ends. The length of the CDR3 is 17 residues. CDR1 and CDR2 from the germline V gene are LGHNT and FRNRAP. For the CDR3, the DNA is TGTGCTAGTGGCCTGACCGTCGGGGCCAGGGTTGGCAATGAGCAGTTCTTC. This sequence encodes CASGLTVGARVGNEQFF.

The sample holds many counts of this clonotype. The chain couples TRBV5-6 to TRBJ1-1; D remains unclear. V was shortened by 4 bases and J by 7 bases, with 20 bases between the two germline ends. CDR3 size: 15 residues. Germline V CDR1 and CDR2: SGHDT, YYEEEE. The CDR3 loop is CASSTTQRSRVEAFF. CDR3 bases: TGTGCCAGCAGCACTACACAGAGGTCTAGGGTTGAAGCTTTCTTT.

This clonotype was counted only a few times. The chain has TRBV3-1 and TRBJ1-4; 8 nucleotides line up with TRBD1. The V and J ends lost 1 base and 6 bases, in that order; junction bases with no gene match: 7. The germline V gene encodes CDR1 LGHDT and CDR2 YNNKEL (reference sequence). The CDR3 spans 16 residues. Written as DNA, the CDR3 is TGTGCCAGCAGCCAAGTGCTGGACAGGGTGGATGAAAAACTGTTTTTT. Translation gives CASSQVLDRVDEKLFF.